The next 24 T cell receptor beta chains were all read from a single sample in a study of blood T cell repertoires in COVID-19. TCRdb keeps only in-frame clones here, not all; method: immunoSEQ multiplex PCR. The sample shows around 300,000 clones, roughly nine tenths of them seen only once. Sequenced material: PBMCs or T cells enriched from blood (not recorded which). Receptors were obtained from a woman in her late teens or twenties who had recovered from COVID-19.

The rearrangement joins TRBV15 to TRBJ1-1; D unclear. The germline V and J ends were trimmed by 0 bases and 6 bases, with 14 bases remaining between them. Looked up from germline, CDR1 is LNHNV and CDR2 is YYDKDF (reference sequence). This CDR3 spans 15 amino acids. The CDR3 loop is CATSREAARNSEAFF. The DNA of the CDR3 is TGTGCCACCAGCAGAGAAGCGGCAAGAAACTCTGAAGCTTTCTTT. Supplemented by reference TRBV15 and TRBJ1-1, the full variable domain reads DAMVIQNPRYQVTQFGKPVTLSCSQTLNHNVMYWYQQKSSQAPKLLFHYYDKDFNNEADTPDNFQSRRPNTSFCFLDIRSPGLGDTAMYLCATSREAARNSEAFFGQGTRLTVV.

The chain recombines TRBV4-2 with TRBJ1-5, with D possibly being TRBD1 (5 bases). The germline V gene has CDR1 LGHNA and CDR2 YNFKEQ. The CDR3 is 16 amino acids. V was shortened by 0 bases and J by 4 bases, with 13 bases between the two germline ends. CDR3 sequence: CASSQELMQGNQPQHF. The CDR3 coding sequence is TGTGCCAGCAGCCAAGAGCTTATGCAGGGTAATCAGCCCCAGCATTTT.

J is TRBJ1-2 and V is TRBV6-5, with a possible D match to TRBD1 (6 bases). Trimming took off 10 bases at V and 4 bases at J, with 19 bases between the two ends. The CDR3 is 14 amino acids. From germline, CDR1 is MNHEY and CDR2 SVGAGI. The CDR3 DNA reads TGTGCCACCTTAAGGAACAGGGATATCTATGGCTACACCTTC. Its protein product is CATLRNRDIYGYTF.

This chain connects TRBV2 to TRBJ1-2; D ambiguous. V was clipped by 0 bases and J by 4 bases, with 3 bases between them. The CDR3 covers 12 residues. Germline CDR1 SNHLY, CDR2 FYNNEI. The CDR3 spells CASSEAIYGYTF. DNA for the CDR3: TGTGCCAGCAGTGAAGCCATCTATGGCTACACCTTC.

The gene calls are TRBV5-1 and TRBJ1-1; D is undetermined. V was shortened by 5 bases and J by 1 base, with 6 bases between the two germline ends. The CDR3 runs 12 residues. The V gene's germline CDR1 is SGHRS and CDR2 YFSETQ. CDR3 region: CASRGGNTEAFF. The CDR3 DNA reads as TGCGCCAGCAGGGGAGGGAACACTGAAGCTTTCTTT.

The rearrangement joins TRBV14 to TRBJ2-3; TRBD1 is a possible D gene (5 bases). The CDR3 contains 15 residues. The germline V gene encodes CDR1 SGHDN and CDR2 FVKESK. Trimming took 1 base from V and 7 from J, leaving 15 bases between them. The CDR3 protein is CASSQAGLGLNTQYF. The CDR3 DNA reads TGTGCCAGCAGCCAAGCAGGGTTAGGGCTAAATACGCAGTATTTT.

This chain uses TRBV5-4 with TRBJ2-7; the D gene is possibly TRBD2 (7 bases). Germline V gene sequence: CDR1 SGHNT, CDR2 YYREEE (reference sequence). The CDR3 totals 16 residues. With 4 bases removed from V and 0 bases from J, the gap between germline ends came to 17 bases. The CDR3: CASSQGGGDISYEQYF. CDR3 nucleotide sequence: TGTGCCAGCAGCCAAGGGGGGGGTGATATCTCCTACGAGCAGTACTTC.

The genes are TRBV6-6 and TRBJ1-3; D unresolved. Germline-derived CDR1 and CDR2 are MNHNY and SVGAGI (reference sequence). Trimming took 0 bases from V and 3 from J, leaving 6 bases between them. The CDR3 is made up of 14 amino acids. CDR3 residues: CASSYSSGGNTIYF. The DNA for the CDR3 is TGTGCCAGCAGTTACTCGAGCGGTGGAAACACCATATATTTT.

The V and J genes are TRBV13 and TRBJ1-5; D not resolved. The CDR3 is made up of 13 amino acids. CDR1 is PRHDT, CDR2 FYEKMQ, per germline (reference sequence). Trimming took 2 bases from V and 4 from J, leaving 6 bases between them. The DNA for the CDR3 is TGTGCCAGCAGCTTATCGGGGAATCAGCCCCAGCATTTT. It is translated as CASSLSGNQPQHF.

This clone has more than one count but fewer than ten. The chain recombines TRBV5-1 with TRBJ1-4, with D perhaps matching TRBD1 (6 bases). V dropped 4 bases and J dropped 7 bases, with 17 bases sitting between them. Germline V gene data show CDR1 as SGHRS and CDR2 as YFSETQ. This CDR3 spans 15 amino acids. DNA for the CDR3: TGCGCCAGCAGCGAGGATCCACAGGGCGGTGAAAAACTGTTTTTT. It translates to CASSEDPQGGEKLFF.

The V call is TRBV4-1, the J call TRBJ1-2, with D perhaps TRBD1 (6 bases). The germline V gene encodes CDR1 MGHRA and CDR2 YSYEKL. Trimming removed 0 bases from V and 7 bases from J, with 18 bases in between. The CDR3 extends over 16 amino acids. The CDR3 DNA is TGCGCCAGCAGCCAAGAGGGACGACAGGCGCCGCTTGGCTACACCTTC. Its protein is CASSQEGRQAPLGYTF.

The rearrangement joins TRBV28 to TRBJ2-7; 7 bases are shared with TRBD1. V lost 4 bases, J lost 5 bases, and 11 bases stayed unmatched. The CDR3 consists of 15 residues. CDR1 and CDR2 from the germline V gene are MDHEN and SYDVKM. CDR3 protein: CASSSLARTGDEQYF. In DNA, the CDR3 is TGTGCCAGCAGTTCCTTAGCCCGAACAGGGGACGAGCAGTACTTC.

This clone was counted once. CDR3 sequence reads: CASRGQGYTEAFF. The CDR3 DNA reads TGTGCCAGCAGAGGACAGGGGTACACTGAAGCTTTCTTT. The V gene is TRBV9, the J gene TRBJ1-1; 9 bases match TRBD1. Germline values: CDR1 SGDLS, CDR2 YYNGEE. CDR3 length: 13 amino acids. With 5 bases clipped from V and 3 bases from J, the junction kept 2 bases outside the gene matches.

The chain uses TRBV6-5 and TRBJ1-2; no firm D call. V shed 8 bases and J shed 3 bases, with 4 bases lying between them. The CDR3 totals 10 residues. The germline V gene encodes CDR1 MNHEY and CDR2 SVGAGI. The CDR3 DNA reads as TGTGCCAGCCTTTACTATGGCTACACCTTC. Encoded protein: CASLYYGYTF.

The chain recombines TRBV18 with TRBJ1-6, with D hard to call. The CDR3 runs to 16 residues. The V and J ends lost 3 bases and 0 bases respectively, with 9 bases between them. Germline lookup yields CDR1 KGHSH and CDR2 LQKENI. The chain's CDR3 is CASSPKSSSYNSPLHF. CDR3 nucleotides: TGTGCCAGCTCACCCAAATCGAGCTCCTATAATTCACCCCTCCACTTT.

J is TRBJ1-6 and V is TRBV30; D remains ambiguous. CDR1 is GTSNPN and CDR2 is SVGIG in the germline V gene (reference sequence). Between the trimmed V and J ends, which lost 0 bases and 6 bases, there was a span of 6 bases. The CDR3 extends over 13 amino acids. CDR3 in amino acids: CAWSVNGNSPLHF. Written as DNA, the CDR3 is TGTGCCTGGAGTGTAAACGGTAATTCACCCCTCCACTTT.

V usage is TRBV5-6 and J usage is TRBJ1-2, with unresolved D. V lost 4 bases to trimming and J lost 8 bases, with 9 bases between them. CDR1 is SGHDT, CDR2 YYEEEE, per germline. The CDR3 is 11 amino acids. CDR3 loop: CASSTSLGYTF. Written as DNA, the CDR3 is TGTGCCAGCAGCACATCCTTGGGCTACACCTTC.

This clone came up a few times. The rearrangement uses TRBV24-1 and TRBJ1-5; 7 bases match TRBD1. The CDR3 is 14 residues long. Germline V gene sequence: CDR1 KGHDR, CDR2 SFDVKD. V trimming: 12 bases; J trimming: 3 bases; junction bases outside the gene matches: 10. CDR3 sequence reads: CAAGGDSSNQPQHF. The CDR3 region has the DNA TGTGCCGCGGGGGGGGACAGCTCCAATCAGCCCCAGCATTTT.

The chain employs TRBV3-1 (or the pseudogene TRBV3-2) and TRBJ1-1; D is possibly TRBD1 (5 bases). V was pared by 4 bases and J by 3 bases, with 12 bases between. The CDR3 runs 14 residues. Per the germline V gene, CDR1 is LGHDT and CDR2 is YNNKEL (reference sequence). Here the CDR3 reads CASSPWGLDTEAFF. DNA of the CDR3: TGTGCCAGCAGCCCCTGGGGACTAGACACTGAAGCTTTCTTT.

V and J are TRBV10-1 and TRBJ2-1; 12 nucleotides agree with TRBD2. Germline assignment: CDR1 WNHNN and CDR2 SYGVQD (reference sequence). J gave up 9 bases and V 3 bases, and 9 bases lay outside the gene matches. The CDR3 has 16 amino acids. CDR3 sequence (DNA): TGCGCCAGCAGTGATGGTCTAGCGGGGGGGCTCTTTGAGCAGTTCTTC. The encoded protein is CASSDGLAGGLFEQFF.

The chain uses TRBV4-1 and TRBJ1-2, with D hard to call. Between the trimmed V and J ends, which lost 1 base and 8 bases, there was a span of 29 bases. From germline, CDR1 is MGHRA and CDR2 YSYEKL. This CDR3 contains 19 residues. The CDR3, as DNA: TGCGCCAGCAGCCAAGGGTCTCATTGGGAGGCAGTAGGGAGATACGGCTACACCTTC. Residues: CASSQGSHWEAVGRYGYTF.

The chain recombines TRBV23-1 with TRBJ1-1; 8 bases agree with TRBD1. TRBV23-1 is an ORF; its function is uncertain. The V and J ends lost 3 bases and 5 bases, in that order; junction bases with no gene match: 2. The CDR3 sequence is 13 residues long. The CDR3 bases are TGCGCCAGCAGTCAGCAGGGGGCAACTGAAGCTTTCTTT. Its translation is CASSQQGATEAFF.

The chain links TRBV11-2 to TRBJ1-2, with 8 bases aligning to TRBD1. This CDR3 is 13 amino acids long. The V gene's germline CDR1 is SGHAT and CDR2 FQNNGV. J was trimmed by 7 bases and V by 5 bases; bases with no gene match: 6. This CDR3 is CASSEDRVVGYTF. CDR3 in DNA: TGTGCCAGCAGCGAGGACAGGGTAGTTGGCTACACCTTC.

The chain is built from TRBV7-3 and TRBJ1-1, with D unclear. V lost 8 bases and J lost 1, with 20 bases in between. CDR1 SGHTA and CDR2 FQGTGA come from the germline V gene. The CDR3 extends over 16 amino acids. The CDR3 DNA follows: TGTGCCAGCGCAGAGGCGGCGCCGTCCGCGAACACTGAAGCTTTCTTT. This translates into CASAEAAPSANTEAFF.